The rows below give T cell receptor beta chains drawn from one sample of a study of cytomegalovirus exposure and HLA in healthy donors. The table came from immunoSEQ multiplex PCR; TCRdb's copy has only in-frame clones and leaves some out. Altogether over 90,000 clones are present, around 70% being singletons, with the ten largest covering roughly 16%. The sample was PBMCs. Receptors originate from a woman aged 45-65 years in good health and CMV-seropositive. Each CDR3 is given with its conserved first and last residue. The D gene is left open where the match is weak. Clone size, where shown, is once, few, many, or a class for clones that have expanded.

j_gene	d_gene	abundance	v_gene	CDR3nt	CDR3aa
TRBJ2-7	.	few	TRBV2	TGTGCCAGCAGTGTGAGGACAGCGGCCTCGCGGCAGTACTTC	CASSVRTAASRQYF
TRBJ2-3	.	.	TRBV5-1	TGCGCCAGCAGCTTGGCAGGCGCCCGAACCTCAGATACGCAGTATTTT	CASSLAGARTSDTQYF
TRBJ2-5	.	.	TRBV14	TGTGCCAGCAGCCAAGATCCGGGTTTAGAGACCCAGTACTTC	CASSQDPGLETQYF
TRBJ1-2	TRBD1	.	TRBV11-2	TGTGCCAGCAGCCCTAGGGGGCCGAGGTATGGCTACACCTTC	CASSPRGPRYGYTF
TRBJ2-1	.	few	TRBV7-3	TGTGCCAGCAGCCGGGGTGGCAATGAGCAGTTCTTC	CASSRGGNEQFF
TRBJ2-7	.	.	TRBV9	TGTGCCAGCAGCGCGCCTCGAGGTGTTGAGCAGTACTTC	CASSAPRGVEQYF
TRBJ2-1	.	.	TRBV5-1	TGCGCCAGCAGCTTGGCCTTTAGCGGATTATACAATGAGCAGTTCTTC	CASSLAFSGLYNEQFF
TRBJ2-3	.	.	TRBV19	TGTGCCAGTAGTACTCGGGGTTGGGTAACAGATACGCAGTATTTT	CASSTRGWVTDTQYF
TRBJ2-3	TRBD2	medium-sized	TRBV7-8	TGTGCCAGCAGCTTAGTGACTAGCGACACAGATACGCAGTATTTT	CASSLVTSDTDTQYF
TRBJ2-3	.	.	TRBV15	TGTGCCACCAGCATTGGCGGGAGCACAGATACGCAGTATTTT	CATSIGGSTDTQYF
TRBJ1-1	.	few	TRBV5-1	TGCGCCAGCAGCTTGGCAGGGGCCGACGGGGCTTTCTTT	CASSLAGADGAFF
TRBJ1-1	.	.	TRBV9	TGTGCCAGCAGCGAAGCTTTATCGAACACTGAAGCTTTCTTT	CASSEALSNTEAFF